This record covers a single T cell receptor beta chain. Its antigen is unknown. This CDR3 spans 22 amino acids. Trimming at V came to 1 base and at J to 0 bases, leaving 16 bases not matched to a gene. The germline gives CDR1 MGHRA, CDR2 YSYEKL. The data were taken from a study of CD4+ T cells in melanoma. Here immunoSEQ multiplex PCR was the method, and the copy in TCRdb shows in-frame clones only, minus some. The table includes about 110,000 clones, 92% detected once. Findings and caveats of the study: CD8+ T cell, macrophage and B cell function reportedly correlated with neoantigen-specific CD4+ T cells. Reportedly, melanoma neoantigen-specific CD4+ T cells showed varied differentiation states.

The sequence came from a human donor with melanoma. Specimen: peripheral blood. The chain has TRBV4-1 and TRBJ2-3, with TRBD2 matching 13 bases. In nucleotides, the CDR3 is TGCGCCAGCAGCCAAGGCGTCCCCCTACTAGCGGGGGGGCCCTTTAGCACAGATACGCAGTATTTT. Translating gives CASSQGVPLLAGGPFSTDTQYF.